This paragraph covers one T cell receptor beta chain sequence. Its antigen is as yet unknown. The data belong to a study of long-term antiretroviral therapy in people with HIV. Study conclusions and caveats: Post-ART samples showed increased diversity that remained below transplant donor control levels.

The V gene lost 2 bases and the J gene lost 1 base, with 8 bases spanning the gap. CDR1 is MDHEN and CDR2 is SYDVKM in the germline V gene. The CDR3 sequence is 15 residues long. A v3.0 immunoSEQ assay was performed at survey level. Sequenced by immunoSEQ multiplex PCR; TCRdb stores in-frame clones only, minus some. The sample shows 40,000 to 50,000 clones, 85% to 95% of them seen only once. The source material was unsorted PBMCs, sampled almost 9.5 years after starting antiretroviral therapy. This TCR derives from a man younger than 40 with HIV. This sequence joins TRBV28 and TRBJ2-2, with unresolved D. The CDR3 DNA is TGTGCCAGCAGTTTACGGAGACTGAACACCGGGGAGCTGTTTTTT. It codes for CASSLRRLNTGELFF.